The present T cell receptor (beta chain) was sequenced within a study of CD8 T cells in ankylosing spondylitis (dated by TCRdb to about 2017). In terms of the full investigation: To find TCR variants linked to disease, the study profiled T cell receptor beta repertoires in ankylosing spondylitis patients and healthy donors. The whole study cohort included 85 to 120 healthy donors and 25 or so ankylosing spondylitis patients. Peripheral blood was sampled, and synovial fluid was additionally collected from ankylosing spondylitis patients. Study-wide findings and limitations: Some TCR beta motif variants had previously been reported in synovial fluid and blood of reactive arthritis patients, which suggested common disease-initiation mechanisms. A TCR beta motif made up of several highly homologous amino acid variants appeared to be characteristic of blood from ankylosing spondylitis patients. The disease-linked clones had a CD8+ phenotype and were found at relatively low frequencies in peripheral blood. Significant enrichment of the disease-linked clones was reported in matched synovial fluid samples from ankylosing spondylitis patients.

The CDR3, cysteine through phenylalanine, is 16 amino acids long. Only the CDR3 portion is preserved as DNA: 48 bases, with reading frame beginning at the first base. Trimming takes 5 bases from V and 1 base from J, and the germline ends sit 17 bases apart. The germline V gene specifies SGHVS as CDR1 and FQNEAQ as CDR2. In the case of this clonotype: Its antigen has not been determined. Per-base quality was not reported, and no clone a single base away is much larger than it.

TCRdb names Illumina HiSeq 2500 as the instrument used. TCR beta libraries were prepared by quantitative 5'-RACE with molecular barcodes. In the paper's pipeline: A new computational method based on a probabilistic model of VDJ rearrangement was used to identify disease-linked TCR variants. The raw public data were reprocessed by TCRdb itself: fastp quality trimming at Q25, MiXCR clonotype calling, in-frame beta chains only. Under each unique CDR3 protein, matching rows form one entry showing the most common genes and DNA. These V and J calls are TCRdb output, not the study's own analysis. Within this sample are hundreds of thousands of distinct CDR3 sequences, with about an eighth of them counted one time only. The top ten constitute about 6.5% of the sample.

The sequence was collected from a male donor with ankylosing spondylitis. The material sequenced was blood, either unsorted or a sorted T cell fraction (not recorded which). The receptor chain draws on TRBV7-8 and TRBJ1-2, with TRBD1 tentatively as D gene (5 bases match). The CDR3 protein: CASSAGTVGINYGYTF. In nucleotide form, the sequence is TGTGCCAGCAGCGCTGGGACTGTTGGTATTAACTATGGCTACACCTTC.